This is a list of T cell receptor beta chains from one sample in a study of a mutant IDH1 vaccine in newly diagnosed glioma. Using immunoSEQ multiplex PCR, the repertoire was profiled, and TCRdb retains in-frame clones only, with some absent. The data contain tens of thousands of clones, about 82% of them seen just once; the ten biggest clones take up nearly 20%. The sequencing used PBMCs, collected from a glioma patient treated with radiotherapy, temozolomide or both. Every receptor here comes from a man between 18 and 29 years old with glioma. Both conserved end residues are part of each CDR3. D genes are given only for firm matches. For some rows the clone size is stated as once, few or many, or as a class when expanded; others skip it.

TRBV6-5,NA,TRBJ1-5,once,CASNDRLPIRQPQHF,TGTGCCAGCAATGATCGACTGCCCATTCGCCAGCCCCAGCATTTT
TRBV5-6,NA,TRBJ1-2,NA,CASSLGTANYGYTF,TGTGCCAGCAGCTTAGGAACAGCTAACTATGGCTACACCTTC
TRBV5-1,NA,TRBJ2-7,NA,CASSLVVETYEQYF,TGCGCCAGCAGCTTGGTAGTGGAGACCTACGAGCAGTACTTC
TRBV7-2,NA,TRBJ1-5,NA,CASSPPLGQPQHF,TGTGCCAGCAGCCCCCCCTTGGGGCAGCCCCAGCATTTT
TRBV7-9,NA,TRBJ1-2,NA,CASSPQADKRNYTF,TGTGCCAGCAGCCCACAAGCGGACAAGCGGAACTACACCTTC
TRBV18,NA,TRBJ2-6,NA,CASSLGRIFSSGANVLTF,TGTGCCAGCTCACTCGGAAGGATTTTCTCCTCTGGGGCCAACGTCCTGACTTTC
TRBV28,NA,TRBJ1-3,NA,CASSPLGYQAPSSGNTIYF,TGTGCCAGCAGTCCGTTGGGTTATCAAGCTCCTTCCTCTGGAAACACCATATATTTT
TRBV30,NA,TRBJ2-5,NA,CAWSHRAPRAETQYF,TGTGCCTGGAGCCACCGGGCCCCGAGGGCAGAGACCCAGTACTTC
TRBV6-4,NA,TRBJ2-2,NA,CASRGGRDTGELFF,TGTGCCAGCAGAGGCGGGCGGGACACCGGGGAGCTGTTTTTT
TRBV29-1,TRBD1,TRBJ1-5,NA,CSVVTGDQPQHF,TGCAGCGTTGTGACAGGGGACCAGCCCCAGCATTTT
TRBV7-9,NA,TRBJ2-3,NA,CASASLGDTQYF,TGTGCCAGCGCTTCTCTCGGGGATACGCAGTATTTT
TRBV7-9,NA,TRBJ2-7,NA,CASSPSDSYEQYF,TGTGCCAGCAGCCCTAGCGACTCCTACGAGCAGTACTTC
TRBV19,NA,TRBJ2-7,NA,CASSLAGPYEQYF,TGTGCCAGTAGTCTCGCGGGTCCATACGAGCAGTACTTC
TRBV5-1,TRBD2,TRBJ2-1,NA,CASSFSGGPNEQFF,TGCGCCAGCAGCTTTTCGGGAGGGCCGAATGAGCAGTTCTTC
TRBV19,NA,TRBJ1-5,many,CASSLAGNQPQHF,TGTGCCAGCAGCTTGGCTGGGAATCAGCCCCAGCATTTT
TRBV4-3,TRBD2,TRBJ2-3,NA,CASSQELLAGARDTQYF,TGCGCCAGCAGCCAAGAGCTGCTGGCGGGAGCACGAGATACGCAGTATTTT
TRBV7-8,NA,TRBJ1-1,NA,CASSPALGVNTEAFF,TGTGCCAGCAGCCCCGCCCTGGGGGTGAACACTGAAGCTTTCTTT
TRBV7-6,TRBD1,TRBJ1-1,NA,CASSPTVPGTENTEAFF,TGTGCCAGCAGCCCAACCGTCCCCGGGACAGAGAACACTGAAGCTTTCTTT
TRBV4-1,NA,TRBJ2-7,few,CASSQEKTWAYEQYF,TGCGCCAGCAGCCAAGAGAAGACATGGGCCTACGAGCAGTACTTC
TRBV6-5,NA,TRBJ1-1,NA,CASRHPGSTTEAFF,TGTGCCAGCCGGCATCCGGGGTCAACCACTGAAGCTTTCTTT
TRBV5-6,TRBD2,TRBJ2-1,NA,CASSLLPGGVYNEQFF,TGTGCCAGCAGCCTCCTGCCGGGGGGGGTTTACAATGAGCAGTTCTTC
TRBV30,TRBD1,TRBJ1-6,NA,CAWSRQGGSSPLHF,TGTGCCTGGAGTAGACAGGGAGGATCTTCACCCCTCCACTTT
TRBV7-9,NA,TRBJ2-5,NA,CASSSGTGRETQYF,TGTGCCAGCAGCTCCGGAACAGGGAGAGAGACCCAGTACTTC
TRBV19,NA,TRBJ1-5,NA,CASSFRGSIAQHF,TGTGCCAGTAGTTTCCGGGGGAGTATAGCCCAGCATTTT
TRBV7-8,NA,TRBJ2-2,NA,CASSYRGGVNTGELFF,TGTGCCAGCAGCTACAGGGGCGGGGTGAACACCGGGGAGCTGTTTTTT
TRBV6-1,NA,TRBJ1-1,few,CASSVDNHDDTEAFF,TGTGCCAGCAGTGTGGACAACCATGATGACACTGAAGCTTTCTTT
TRBV4-3,NA,TRBJ1-2,NA,CASSQGRGFYGYTF,TGCGCCAGCAGCCAAGGCCGGGGCTTCTATGGCTACACCTTC
TRBV6-1,NA,TRBJ2-4,NA,CASDEGGKNIQYF,TGTGCCAGCGACGAGGGGGGAAAAAACATTCAGTACTTC
TRBV15,NA,TRBJ2-2,NA,CATSRDWADTNTGELFF,TGTGCCACCAGCAGAGATTGGGCAGACACGAACACCGGGGAGCTGTTTTTT
TRBV6-5,NA,TRBJ1-2,NA,CASSYSLPQGRGYTF,TGTGCCAGCAGTTACTCCCTACCACAGGGCCGGGGCTACACCTTC
TRBV9,NA,TRBJ2-5,NA,CASSPQTVAVVAQYF,TGTGCCAGCAGCCCCCAGACAGTAGCCGTGGTGGCCCAGTACTTC
TRBV7-9,TRBD1,TRBJ1-2,NA,CASSLDQGAPSGYTF,TGTGCCAGCAGCTTAGATCAGGGGGCTCCTTCTGGCTACACCTTC
TRBV7-6,NA,TRBJ2-1,few,CASSQGPEQFF,TGTGCCAGCAGCCAGGGGCCGGAGCAGTTCTTC
TRBV4-1,NA,TRBJ1-1,NA,CASSQRSGTMNTEAFF,TGCGCCAGCAGCCAGAGATCCGGGACTATGAACACTGAAGCTTTCTTT
TRBV4-1,TRBD2,TRBJ2-2,once,CASSQGRLAGIPGELFF,TGCGCCAGCAGCCAAGGGCGACTAGCGGGAATCCCCGGGGAGCTGTTTTTT
TRBV7-2,TRBD1,TRBJ1-1,NA,CASSLMTGSMNTEAFF,TGTGCCAGCAGCCTCATGACAGGGAGCATGAACACTGAAGCTTTCTTT
TRBV2,NA,TRBJ1-1,NA,CATTWGLNTEAFF,TGTGCCACTACCTGGGGACTTAACACTGAAGCTTTCTTT
TRBV19,NA,TRBJ1-1,few,CASRERLTDTEAFF,TGTGCCAGCCGGGAGCGCCTGACCGACACTGAAGCTTTCTTT
TRBV7-9,NA,TRBJ1-2,NA,CASSPPTPGGYGYTF,TGTGCCAGCAGCCCACCAACCCCCGGGGGCTATGGCTACACCTTC
TRBV30,TRBD1,TRBJ2-1,NA,CAWSVRTTGGYNEQFF,TGTGCCTGGAGTGTACGGACGACAGGGGGTTACAATGAGCAGTTCTTC
TRBV5-4,TRBD1,TRBJ1-2,NA,CASSAGQGILYGYTF,TGTGCCAGCAGCGCAGGACAGGGAATACTCTATGGCTACACCTTC
TRBV6-6,NA,TRBJ1-5,NA,CASRRQRNSNQPQHF,TGTGCCAGCAGGCGCCAGAGGAATAGCAATCAGCCCCAGCATTTT
TRBV27,NA,TRBJ2-6,NA,CASSLTGANVLTF,TGTGCCAGCAGTCTCACTGGGGCCAACGTCCTGACTTTC
TRBV13,NA,TRBJ2-5,NA,CASSLRQDQETQYF,TGTGCCAGCAGCTTGAGACAGGACCAAGAGACCCAGTACTTC
TRBV4-1,NA,TRBJ2-3,NA,CASSEGPWEYF,TGCGCCAGCAGCGAAGGGCCATGGGAGTATTTT
TRBV6-5,NA,TRBJ2-2,NA,CASRHADRTGELFF,TGTGCCAGCAGACACGCTGATCGCACCGGGGAGCTGTTTTTT
TRBV4-2,NA,TRBJ1-2,NA,CASSQDLGQGDGYTF,TGTGCCAGCAGCCAAGATTTGGGGCAGGGTGATGGCTACACCTTC
TRBV30,NA,TRBJ1-1,NA,CAWIGTSRAEAFF,TGTGCCTGGATCGGGACCTCGAGGGCTGAAGCTTTCTTT
TRBV4-1,NA,TRBJ2-1,NA,CASSQDLKYNEQFF,TGCGCCAGCAGCCAAGATCTCAAATACAATGAGCAGTTCTTC
TRBV25-1,TRBD1,TRBJ1-2,NA,CASSSRTGGGYGYTF,TGTGCCAGCAGTTCCAGGACAGGGGGGGGGTATGGCTACACCTTC
TRBV11-2,NA,TRBJ2-6,NA,CASSLVGGPSGANVLTF,TGTGCCAGCAGCTTAGTGGGGGGCCCCTCTGGGGCCAACGTCCTGACTTTC
TRBV6-5,NA,TRBJ2-7,once,CASSYLDYRSEQYF,TGTGCCAGCAGTTACTTGGACTACCGGTCCGAGCAGTACTTC
TRBV2,TRBD1,TRBJ1-5,NA,CASRLTGGGQPQHF,TGTGCCAGCAGACTGACAGGGGGTGGTCAGCCCCAGCATTTT
TRBV7-2,NA,TRBJ2-3,NA,CASTLGLTDTQYF,TGTGCCAGCACCCTCGGGCTGACAGATACGCAGTATTTT
TRBV5-1,TRBD2,TRBJ2-1,NA,CASSWGRESSYNEQFF,TGCGCCAGCAGCTGGGGGAGGGAGAGCTCCTACAATGAGCAGTTCTTC